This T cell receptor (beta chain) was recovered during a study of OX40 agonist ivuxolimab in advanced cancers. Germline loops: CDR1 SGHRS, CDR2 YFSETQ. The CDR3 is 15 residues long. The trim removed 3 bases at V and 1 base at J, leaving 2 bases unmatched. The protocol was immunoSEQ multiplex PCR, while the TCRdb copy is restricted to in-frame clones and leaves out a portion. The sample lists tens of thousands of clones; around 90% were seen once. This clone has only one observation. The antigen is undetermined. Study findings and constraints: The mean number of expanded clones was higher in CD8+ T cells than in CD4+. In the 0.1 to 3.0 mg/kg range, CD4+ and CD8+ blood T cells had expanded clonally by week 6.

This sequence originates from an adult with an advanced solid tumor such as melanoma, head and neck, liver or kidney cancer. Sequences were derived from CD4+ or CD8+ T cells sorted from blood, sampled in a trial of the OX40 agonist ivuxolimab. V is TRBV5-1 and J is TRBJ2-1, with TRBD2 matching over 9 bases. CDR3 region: CASSSSGTSYNEQFF. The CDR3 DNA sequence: TGCGCCAGCAGCTCTAGCGGGACTTCCTACAATGAGCAGTTCTTC.